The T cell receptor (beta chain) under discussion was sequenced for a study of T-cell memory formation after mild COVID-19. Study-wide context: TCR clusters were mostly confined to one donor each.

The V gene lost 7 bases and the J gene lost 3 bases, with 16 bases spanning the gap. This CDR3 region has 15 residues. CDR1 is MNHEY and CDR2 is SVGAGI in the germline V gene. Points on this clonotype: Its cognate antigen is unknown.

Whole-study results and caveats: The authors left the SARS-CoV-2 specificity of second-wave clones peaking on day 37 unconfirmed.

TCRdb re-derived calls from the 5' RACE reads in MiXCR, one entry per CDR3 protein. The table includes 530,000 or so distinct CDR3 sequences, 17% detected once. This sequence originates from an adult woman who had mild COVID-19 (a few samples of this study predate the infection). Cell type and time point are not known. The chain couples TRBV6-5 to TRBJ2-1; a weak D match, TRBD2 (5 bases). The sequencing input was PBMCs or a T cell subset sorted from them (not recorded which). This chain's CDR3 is CASMVAGGLYNEQFF. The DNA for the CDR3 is TGTGCCAGCATGGTTGCCGGAGGTCTCTACAATGAGCAGTTCTTC.